This TCR beta chain was recorded in a study of cytomegalovirus exposure and HLA in healthy donors. Study information: Researchers found that 81% of around 400 genotyped donors fell within the Caucasian-associated ancestry cluster. General observations from the study: The study found most TCR sequences rare, yet found some public TCRs in many donors. Donor immune exposure was known only as CMV serostatus. A missense variant in DCLRE1C was later tied to TCR beta V- and J-gene trimming.

The study ran its PCR with 60 Vbeta and 13 Jbeta primers. Only in-frame clones appear in the TCRdb table, and some are missing; sequencing was by immunoSEQ multiplex PCR. The sample contains 150,000 or so clones, just under 80% of which appear only once. Turning to this clone: Its cognate antigen is unknown. In the same sample, other DNA sequences code for this CDR3.

The CDR3 is 14 residues long. Germline V CDR1 and CDR2: SGHRS, YFSETQ. V lost 0 bases, J lost 7 bases, and 10 bases lay in between. Sequenced sample: PBMCs. The chain combines TRBV5-1 with TRBJ1-4; weak D call: TRBD1 (6 bases). The receptor's source is a middle-aged woman in good health and CMV-seropositive. The CDR3 is CASSLAGVGEKLFF. CDR3 in DNA: TGCGCCAGCAGCTTGGCAGGGGTTGGTGAAAAACTGTTTTTT.